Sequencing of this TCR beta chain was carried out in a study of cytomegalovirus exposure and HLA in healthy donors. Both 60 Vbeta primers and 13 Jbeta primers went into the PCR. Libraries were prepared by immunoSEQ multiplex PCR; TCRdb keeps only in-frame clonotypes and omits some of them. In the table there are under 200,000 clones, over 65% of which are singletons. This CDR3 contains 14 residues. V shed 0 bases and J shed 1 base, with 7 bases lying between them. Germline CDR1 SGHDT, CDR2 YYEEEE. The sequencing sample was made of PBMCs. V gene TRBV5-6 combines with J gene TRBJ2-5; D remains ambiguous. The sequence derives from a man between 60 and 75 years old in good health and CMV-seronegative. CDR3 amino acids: CASSLAASQETQYF. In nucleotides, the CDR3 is TGTGCCAGCAGCTTGGCGGCTAGCCAAGAGACCCAGTACTTC.